The next 3 T cell receptor beta chains were all read from a single sample in a study of blood T cell repertoires in COVID-19. Repertoires were generated with immunoSEQ multiplex PCR, while TCRdb's copy carries only in-frame clones and drops some. Of approximately 470,000 clones in the sample, 80% to 90% were seen once. The material sequenced was peripheral blood. The receptors were gathered from a human donor in a cohort sampled during active COVID-19.

The chain has TRBV18 and TRBJ1-1, with 7 bases lining up with TRBD1. J lost 5 bases, V lost 2 bases, and 5 bases had no gene match. The CDR3 covers 14 residues. Germline lookup yields CDR1 KGHSH and CDR2 LQKENI. This CDR3 reads CASSPRQGATEAFF. In nucleotides, the CDR3 is TGTGCCAGCTCACCAAGACAGGGAGCAACTGAAGCTTTCTTT.

This rearrangement joins TRBV6-2 or TRBV6-3 to TRBJ1-2; no clear D gene. Germline CDR1 MNHEY, CDR2 SVGEGT. The ends were cut back, 2 bases at V and 8 bases at J, with 21 bases in the middle. This CDR3 comprises 16 residues. The CDR3: CASSYREAAGLSGYTF. CDR3 nucleotides: TGTGCCAGCAGTTACCGAGAGGCGGCCGGACTGAGCGGCTACACCTTC.

The chain links TRBV6-5 to TRBJ1-1; 7 nucleotides align to TRBD1. Germline V gives CDR1 MNHEY, CDR2 SVGAGI. Trimming removed 10 bases from V and 1 base from J; junction bases left unmatched: 12. The CDR3 is made up of 15 amino acids. CDR3 sequence (DNA): TGTGCCACCCGAAGGGGGCAGAGGGAGAACACTGAAGCTTTCTTT. It codes for CATRRGQRENTEAFF.